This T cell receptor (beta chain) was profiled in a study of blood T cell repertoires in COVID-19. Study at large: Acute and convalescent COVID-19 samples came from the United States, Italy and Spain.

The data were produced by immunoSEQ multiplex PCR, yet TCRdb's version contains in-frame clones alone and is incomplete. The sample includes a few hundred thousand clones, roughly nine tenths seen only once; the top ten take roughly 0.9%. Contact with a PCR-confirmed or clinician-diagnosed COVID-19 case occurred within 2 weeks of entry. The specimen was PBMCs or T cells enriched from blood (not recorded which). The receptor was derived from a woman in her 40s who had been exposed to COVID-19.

The CDR3, as DNA: TGCGCCAGCAGCACAGGACATCAGAACACTGAAGCTTTCTTT. Amino acid sequence: CASSTGHQNTEAFF. The rearrangement links TRBV5-1 to TRBJ1-1; tentatively, D is TRBD1 (5 bases). V gave up 4 bases and J gave up 1 base, with 11 bases separating them. CDR1 SGHRS and CDR2 YFSETQ come from the germline V gene. The CDR3 contains 14 residues.